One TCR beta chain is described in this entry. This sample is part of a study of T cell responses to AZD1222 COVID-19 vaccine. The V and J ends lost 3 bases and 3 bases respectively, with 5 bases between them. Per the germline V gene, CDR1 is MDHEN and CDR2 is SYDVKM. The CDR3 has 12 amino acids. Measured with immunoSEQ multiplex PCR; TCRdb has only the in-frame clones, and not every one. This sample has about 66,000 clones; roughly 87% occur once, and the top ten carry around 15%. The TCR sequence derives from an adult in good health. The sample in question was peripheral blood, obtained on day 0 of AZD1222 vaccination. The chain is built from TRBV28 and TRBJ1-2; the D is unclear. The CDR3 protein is CASSLSYYGYTF. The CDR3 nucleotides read TGTGCCAGCAGTTTGTCGTACTATGGCTACACCTTC.